What follows are 19 T cell receptor beta chains derived from one specimen sequenced in a study of CD8+ T cells in alopecia areata. Indicated treatment: oral pan-JAK inhibitor, 5-10 mg twice daily. Reverse transcribed after extraction, RNA yielded cDNA as the sequencing template. Method: immunoSEQ multiplex PCR; TCRdb's copy keeps in-frame clones and lacks some. The data show about 190,000 clones, approximately 56% seen once. The sample was CD4+ T cells sorted from blood, taken at week 4, from a patient treated with tofacitinib. Receptors originate from a human donor with alopecia areata.

This sequence joins TRBV5-1 and TRBJ2-3; 12 bases fit TRBD2. After removal of 0 bases from V and 4 bases from J, the junction contained 6 bases not matched to a gene. Germline V CDR1 and CDR2: SGHRS, YFSETQ. This CDR3 has 17 residues. The CDR3: CASSLDLAGGRADTQYF. The CDR3 nucleotides read TGCGCCAGCAGCTTGGACCTAGCGGGAGGGAGGGCAGATACGCAGTATTTT.

The rearrangement links TRBV7-3 to TRBJ2-1; D gene ambiguous. From germline, CDR1 is SGHTA and CDR2 FQGTGA. There are 15 residues in the CDR3. V was clipped by 0 bases and J by 2 bases, with 8 bases between them. CDR3 in amino acids: CASSLTARTYNEQFF. CDR3 nucleotide sequence: TGTGCCAGCAGCTTAACGGCGAGAACCTACAATGAGCAGTTCTTC.

The chain recombines TRBV30 with TRBJ2-6; D may match TRBD1 or TRBD2 (5 bases each). Germline V gene lookup returns CDR1 GTSNPN and CDR2 SVGIG (reference sequence). V gave up 0 bases and J gave up 4 bases, with 10 bases separating them. The CDR3 contains 15 residues. The CDR3 sequence: CAWSVRGTGANVLTF. The CDR3 nucleotides read TGTGCCTGGAGTGTACGTGGGACGGGGGCCAACGTCCTGACTTTC.

This clone has a handful of counts. The V call is TRBV29-1, the J call TRBJ2-4, with D possibly TRBD2 on 6 matching bases. The germline gives CDR1 SQVTM, CDR2 ANQGSEA. This CDR3 contains 13 residues. The V end lost 2 bases, the J end lost 1 base, and 6 bases lay between the germline ends. CDR3 residues: CSVESGAKNIQYF. The DNA of the CDR3 is TGCAGCGTTGAAAGCGGGGCCAAAAACATTCAGTACTTC.

This clone appeared a few times. This chain links TRBV30 with TRBJ2-2; D may match TRBD1 or TRBD2 (5 bases each). The V and J ends lost 4 bases and 6 bases respectively, with 12 bases between them. This CDR3 region has 13 residues. Germline values: CDR1 GTSNPN, CDR2 SVGIG (reference sequence). The CDR3 sequence is CAWKISGPGELFF. The CDR3 nucleotides are TGTGCCTGGAAAATTTCGGGGCCCGGGGAGCTGTTTTTT.

This clone occurred a few times. The chain uses TRBV2 and TRBJ2-5; D not certain. The CDR3 loop spans 12 amino acids. Germline CDR1 reads SNHLY; CDR2 reads FYNNEI. V lost 5 bases, J lost 0 bases, and 4 bases lay in between. CDR3 in amino acids: CASSPYQETQYF. The DNA for the CDR3 is TGTGCCAGCAGTCCGTACCAAGAGACCCAGTACTTC.

This clone appeared a few times. The CDR3 loop reads CASSRQSYGDEKLFF. The CDR3 DNA follows: TGCGCCAGCAGCCGACAGTCTTATGGGGATGAAAAACTGTTTTTT. The V call is TRBV5-1, the J call TRBJ1-4, with TRBD1 as a possible D gene (5 bases). Germline-derived CDR1 and CDR2 are SGHRS and YFSETQ. The CDR3 runs to 15 residues. Trimming pared 4 bases from V and 6 bases from J, leaving 16 bases between.

The rearrangement joins TRBV28 to TRBJ2-7; D not certain. Trimming left V 2 bases short and J 2 bases short, with 7 bases between. The CDR3 runs to 13 residues. CDR1 is MDHEN, CDR2 SYDVKM, per germline. The CDR3: CASSLMVPYEQYF. In DNA form, the CDR3 reads TGTGCCAGCAGTTTAATGGTTCCCTACGAGCAGTACTTC.

The rearrangement joins TRBV7-2 to TRBJ2-7; 10 nucleotides line up with TRBD2. The CDR3 is 16 residues long. V was clipped by 5 bases and J by 1 base; unmatched bases: 8. Germline V gene sequence: CDR1 SGHTA, CDR2 FQGNSA. DNA of the CDR3: TGTGCCAGCAGCCCGACCGGGACTAGCGCTTCCTACGAGCAGTACTTC. Protein: CASSPTGTSASYEQYF.

Of note for this clone: Other DNA sequences in the same sample also yield this CDR3. The chain joins TRBV30 to TRBJ1-5, with D perhaps TRBD1 (5 bases). CDR1 is GTSNPN and CDR2 is SVGIG in the germline V gene (reference sequence). The V gene lost 3 bases and the J gene lost 6 bases, with 12 bases spanning the gap. The CDR3 has 13 residues. The CDR3 bases are TGTGCCTGGAGCCGGGGGGTCGGTCAGCCCCAGCATTTT. The encoded protein is CAWSRGVGQPQHF.

This clone turned up a few times. In the same sample, other DNA sequences code for this CDR3. The gene calls are TRBV29-1 and TRBJ2-5; 7 nucleotides match TRBD2. The CDR3 loop spans 14 amino acids. After removal of 4 bases from V and 5 bases from J, the junction contained 10 bases not matched to a gene. The germline CDR1 and CDR2 sequences are SQVTM and ANQGSEA. The CDR3 sequence is CSVARSSGRETQYF. CDR3 coding DNA: TGCAGCGTTGCCCGTAGTAGCGGGCGTGAGACCCAGTACTTC.

This clone appeared once. The genes are TRBV6-5 and TRBJ1-1; D unresolved. V was trimmed by 5 bases and J by 4 bases, leaving 14 bases between them. CDR3 length equals 14 residues. The germline CDR1 and CDR2 sequences are MNHEY and SVGAGI. This CDR3 is CASSVTWEGTEAFF. The CDR3 nucleotides are TGTGCCAGCAGTGTAACCTGGGAGGGCACTGAAGCTTTCTTT.

The rearrangement uses TRBV28 and TRBJ1-2, with 10 bases identical to TRBD1. The trim removed 5 bases at V and 0 bases at J, leaving 24 bases unmatched. CDR1 is MDHEN and CDR2 is SYDVKM in the germline V gene. The CDR3 consists of 22 residues. The CDR3 DNA reads TGTGCCAGCAGTCCGATACTAAAGTCCTCCGGGACAGGGGCTAAAGCTAACTATGGCTACACCTTC. Translated, it gives CASSPILKSSGTGAKANYGYTF.

This clone was detected only once. V gene TRBV30 combines with J gene TRBJ1-1; D not certain. The CDR3 is 13 amino acids. Per germline, CDR1 GTSNPN and CDR2 SVGIG (reference sequence). Trimming stripped 3 bases from V and 4 bases from J, with 12 bases between. As DNA, the CDR3 is TGTGCCTGGAGCGCAAATCGGGGCACTGAAGCTTTCTTT. As protein: CAWSANRGTEAFF.

The J gene is TRBJ2-5, the V gene TRBV7-8; D is possibly TRBD2 (5 bases). This CDR3 has 14 amino acids. Trimming removed 5 bases at V and 3 bases at J, with 13 bases between. Germline values: CDR1 SGHVS, CDR2 FQNEAQ. CDR3 DNA sequence: TGTGCCAGCAGCCCCCTAGGGCGGGAAGAGACCCAGTACTTC. Its translation is CASSPLGREETQYF.

The chain is built from TRBV29-1 and TRBJ2-1; 14 bases align to TRBD2. V dropped 0 bases and J dropped 0; count of bases not matched to a gene: 7. The CDR3 contains 19 residues. The V gene's germline CDR1 is SQVTM and CDR2 ANQGSEA. CDR3 DNA sequence: TGCAGCGTTGAAGATCTCGGGACTAGCGGGAGATACTCCTACAATGAGCAGTTCTTC. Translation gives CSVEDLGTSGRYSYNEQFF.

This clone was found a few times. The genes are TRBV18 and TRBJ2-7; the D call may be TRBD1 or TRBD2 (6 bases each). Germline values: CDR1 KGHSH, CDR2 LQKENI. V shed 3 bases and J shed 0 bases, with 12 bases lying between them. The CDR3 is 15 amino acids. The CDR3 DNA is TGTGCCAGCTCACCTTTAGGGGGGTTCTCCTACGAGCAGTACTTC. Protein: CASSPLGGFSYEQYF. The whole variable domain, filled in from reference TRBV18 and TRBJ2-7, reads NAGVMQNPRHLVRRRGQEARLRCSPMKGHSHVYWYRQLPEEGLKFMVYLQKENIIDESGMPKERFSAEFPKEGPSILRIQQVVRGDSAAYFCASSPLGGFSYEQYFGPGTRLTVT.

This chain links TRBV6-5 with TRBJ2-2; possible D gene TRBD2, 5 bases. V shed 5 bases and J shed 4 bases, with 11 bases lying between them. Germline loops: CDR1 MNHEY, CDR2 SVGAGI. CDR3 length equals 14 residues. The CDR3 sequence: CASSTPGSTGELFF. The CDR3 coding sequence is TGTGCCAGCAGTACCCCGGGGAGCACCGGGGAGCTGTTTTTT.

In this sample, this clone turned up a few times. This chain links TRBV6-1 with TRBJ2-5, with a tentative D call TRBD2 (7 bases). This CDR3 is built from 15 residues. V was clipped by 7 bases and J by 2 bases, with 17 bases between them. The germline V gene has CDR1 MNHNS and CDR2 SASEGT. The CDR3 sequence is CASISGGLDQETQYF. The DNA of the CDR3 is TGTGCCAGCATCTCCGGGGGGCTGGATCAAGAGACCCAGTACTTC.